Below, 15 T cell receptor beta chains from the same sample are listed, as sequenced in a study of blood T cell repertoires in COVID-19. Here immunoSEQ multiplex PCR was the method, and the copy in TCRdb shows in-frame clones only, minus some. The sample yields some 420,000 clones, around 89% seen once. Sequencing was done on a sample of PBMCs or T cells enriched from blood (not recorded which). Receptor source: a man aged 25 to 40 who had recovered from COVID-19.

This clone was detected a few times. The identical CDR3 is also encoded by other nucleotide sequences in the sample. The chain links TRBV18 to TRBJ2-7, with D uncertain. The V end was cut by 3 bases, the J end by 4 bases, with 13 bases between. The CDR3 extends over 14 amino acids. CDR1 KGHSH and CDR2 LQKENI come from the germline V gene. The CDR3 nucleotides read TGTGCCAGCTCACCCGGCCAGGATCGGTACGAGCAGTACTTC. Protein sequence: CASSPGQDRYEQYF.

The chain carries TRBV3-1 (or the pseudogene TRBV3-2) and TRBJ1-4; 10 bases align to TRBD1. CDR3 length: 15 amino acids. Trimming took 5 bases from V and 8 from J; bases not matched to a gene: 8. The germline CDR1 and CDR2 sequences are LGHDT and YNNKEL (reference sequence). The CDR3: CASSVRQGAGEKLFF. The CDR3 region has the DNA TGTGCCAGCAGCGTCCGACAGGGGGCGGGAGAAAAACTGTTTTTT.

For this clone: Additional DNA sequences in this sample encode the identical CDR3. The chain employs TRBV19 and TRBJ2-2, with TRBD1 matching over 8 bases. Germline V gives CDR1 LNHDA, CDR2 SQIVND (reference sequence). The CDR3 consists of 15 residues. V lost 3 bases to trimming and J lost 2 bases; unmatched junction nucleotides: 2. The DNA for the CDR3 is TGTGCCAGTAGTATCCAGGGGGCAAACACCGGGGAGCTGTTTTTT. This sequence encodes CASSIQGANTGELFF.

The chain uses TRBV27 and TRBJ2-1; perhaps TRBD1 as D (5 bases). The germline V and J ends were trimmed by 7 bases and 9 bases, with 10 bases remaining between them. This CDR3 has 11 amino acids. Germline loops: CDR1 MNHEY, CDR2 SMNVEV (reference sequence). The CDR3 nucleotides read TGTGCCAGCAAAGGAAGGGGTGAGCAGTTCTTC. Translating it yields CASKGRGEQFF.

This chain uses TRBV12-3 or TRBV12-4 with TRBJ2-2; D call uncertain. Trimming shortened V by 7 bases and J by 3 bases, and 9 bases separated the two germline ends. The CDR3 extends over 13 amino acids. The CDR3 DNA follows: TGTGCCAGCACGCCCAGGTACACCGGGGAGCTGTTTTTT. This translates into CASTPRYTGELFF.

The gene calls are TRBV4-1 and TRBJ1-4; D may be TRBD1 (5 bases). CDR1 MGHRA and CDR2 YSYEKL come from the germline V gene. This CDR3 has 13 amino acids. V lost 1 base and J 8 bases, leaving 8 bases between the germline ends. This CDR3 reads CASSQVPGEKLFF. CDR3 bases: TGCGCCAGCAGCCAAGTCCCAGGGGAAAAACTGTTTTTT.

The CDR3, as DNA: TGCGCCAGCAGCCAATTCCCGGGACAGGATACGCAGTATTTT. It yields the protein CASSQFPGQDTQYF. The rearrangement uses TRBV4-1 and TRBJ2-3; 7 bases agree with TRBD1. This CDR3 spans 14 amino acids. From germline, CDR1 is MGHRA and CDR2 YSYEKL. J was trimmed by 6 bases and V by 2 bases; bases with no gene match: 5.

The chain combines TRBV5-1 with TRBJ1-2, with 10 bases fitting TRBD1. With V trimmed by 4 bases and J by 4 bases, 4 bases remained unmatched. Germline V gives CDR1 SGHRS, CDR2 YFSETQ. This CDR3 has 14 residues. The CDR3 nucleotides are TGCGCCAGCAGCATGGGACAGGGGTCCTATGGCTACACCTTC. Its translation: CASSMGQGSYGYTF.

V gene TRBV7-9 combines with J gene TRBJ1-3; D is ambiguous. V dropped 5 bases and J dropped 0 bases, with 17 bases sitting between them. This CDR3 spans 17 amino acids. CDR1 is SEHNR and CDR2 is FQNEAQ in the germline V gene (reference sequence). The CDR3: CASSLSYIISSGNTIYF. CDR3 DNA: TGTGCCAGCAGCCTTAGTTATATTATTAGCTCTGGAAACACCATATATTTT.

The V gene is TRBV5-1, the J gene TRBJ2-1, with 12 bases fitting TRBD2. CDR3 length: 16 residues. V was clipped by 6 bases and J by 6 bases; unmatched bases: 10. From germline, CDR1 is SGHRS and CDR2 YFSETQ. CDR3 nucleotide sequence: TGCGCCAGCACCCCGGGCGGACTAGCGGGATTCAATGAGCAGTTCTTC. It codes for CASTPGGLAGFNEQFF.

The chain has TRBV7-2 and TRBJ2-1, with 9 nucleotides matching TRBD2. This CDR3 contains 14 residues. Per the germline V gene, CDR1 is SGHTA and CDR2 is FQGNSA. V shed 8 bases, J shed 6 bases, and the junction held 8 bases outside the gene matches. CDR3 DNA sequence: TGTGCCAGCTCAGGACTAGCGTGGAGCAATGAGCAGTTCTTC. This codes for CASSGLAWSNEQFF.

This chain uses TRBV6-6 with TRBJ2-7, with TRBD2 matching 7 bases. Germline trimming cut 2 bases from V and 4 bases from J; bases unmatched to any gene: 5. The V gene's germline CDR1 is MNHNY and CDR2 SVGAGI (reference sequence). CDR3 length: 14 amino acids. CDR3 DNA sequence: TGTGCCAGCAGTTACCCCAACGGGGGGTACGAGCAGTACTTC. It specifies CASSYPNGGYEQYF.

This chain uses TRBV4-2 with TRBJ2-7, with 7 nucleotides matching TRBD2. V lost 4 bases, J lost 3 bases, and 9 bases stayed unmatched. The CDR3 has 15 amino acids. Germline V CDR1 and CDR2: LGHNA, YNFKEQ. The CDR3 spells CASSLLGSGFYEQYF. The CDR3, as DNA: TGTGCCAGCAGCCTCCTTGGTAGCGGGTTCTACGAGCAGTACTTC.

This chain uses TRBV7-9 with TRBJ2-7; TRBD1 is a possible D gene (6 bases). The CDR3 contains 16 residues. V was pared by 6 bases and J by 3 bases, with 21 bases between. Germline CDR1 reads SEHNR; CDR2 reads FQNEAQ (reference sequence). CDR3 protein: CASRGDGTTLHYEQYF. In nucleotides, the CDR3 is TGTGCCAGCAGGGGGGACGGGACAACTCTCCACTACGAGCAGTACTTC.

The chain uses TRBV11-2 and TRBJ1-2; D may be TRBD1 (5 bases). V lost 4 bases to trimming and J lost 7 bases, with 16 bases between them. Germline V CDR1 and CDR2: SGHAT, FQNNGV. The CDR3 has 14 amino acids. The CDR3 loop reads CASSYGGGNAGYTF. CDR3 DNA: TGTGCCAGCAGCTATGGGGGGGGGAACGCTGGCTACACCTTC.